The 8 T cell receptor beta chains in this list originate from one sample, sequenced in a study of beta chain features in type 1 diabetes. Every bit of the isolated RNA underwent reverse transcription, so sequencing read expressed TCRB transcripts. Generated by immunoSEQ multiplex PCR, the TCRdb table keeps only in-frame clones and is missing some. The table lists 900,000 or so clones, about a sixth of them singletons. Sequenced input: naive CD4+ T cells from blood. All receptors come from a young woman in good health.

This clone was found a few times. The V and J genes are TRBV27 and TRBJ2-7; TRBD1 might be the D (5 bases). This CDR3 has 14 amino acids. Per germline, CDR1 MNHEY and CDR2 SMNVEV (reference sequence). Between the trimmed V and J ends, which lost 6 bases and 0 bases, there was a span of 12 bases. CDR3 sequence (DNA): TGTGCCAGCAGGGGGCGTCCACACTCCTACGAGCAGTACTTC. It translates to CASRGRPHSYEQYF.

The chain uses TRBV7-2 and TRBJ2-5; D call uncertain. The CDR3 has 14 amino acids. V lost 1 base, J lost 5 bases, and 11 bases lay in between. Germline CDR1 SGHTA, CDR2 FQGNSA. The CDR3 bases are TGTGCCAGCAGCTTAGGGTCGGTTGGCGAGACCCAGTACTTC. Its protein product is CASSLGSVGETQYF.

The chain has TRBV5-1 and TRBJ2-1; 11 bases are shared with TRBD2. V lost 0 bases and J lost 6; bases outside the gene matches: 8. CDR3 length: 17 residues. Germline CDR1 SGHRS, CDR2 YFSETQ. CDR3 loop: CASSLGITSGSINEQFF. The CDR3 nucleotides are TGCGCCAGCAGCTTGGGAATAACTAGCGGGAGTATCAATGAGCAGTTCTTC.

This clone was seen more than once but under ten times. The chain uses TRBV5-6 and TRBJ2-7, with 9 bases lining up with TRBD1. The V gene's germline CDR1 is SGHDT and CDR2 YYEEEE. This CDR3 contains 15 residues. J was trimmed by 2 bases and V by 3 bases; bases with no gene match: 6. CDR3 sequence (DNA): TGTGCCAGCAGCTCCGGGACAGGGTGGACCTACGAGCAGTACTTC. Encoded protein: CASSSGTGWTYEQYF. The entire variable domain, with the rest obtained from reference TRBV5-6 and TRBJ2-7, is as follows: DAGVTQSPTHLIKTRGQQVTLRCSPKSGHDTVSWYQQALGQGPQFIFQYYEEEERQRGNFPDRFSGHQFPNYSSELNVNALLLGDSALYLCASSSGTGWTYEQYFGPGTRLTVT.

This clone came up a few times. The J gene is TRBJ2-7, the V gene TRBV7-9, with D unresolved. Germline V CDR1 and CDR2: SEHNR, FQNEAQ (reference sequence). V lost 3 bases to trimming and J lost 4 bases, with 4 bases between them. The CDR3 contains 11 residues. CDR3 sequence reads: CASSFHYEQYF. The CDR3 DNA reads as TGTGCCAGCAGCTTTCATTACGAGCAGTACTTC.

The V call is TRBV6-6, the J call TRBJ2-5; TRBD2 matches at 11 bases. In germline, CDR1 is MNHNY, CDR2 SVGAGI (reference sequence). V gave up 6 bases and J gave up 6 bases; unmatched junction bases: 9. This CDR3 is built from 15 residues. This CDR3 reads CASSLLAGDDKTQYF. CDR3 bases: TGTGCCAGCAGCCTACTAGCGGGAGACGATAAGACCCAGTACTTC.

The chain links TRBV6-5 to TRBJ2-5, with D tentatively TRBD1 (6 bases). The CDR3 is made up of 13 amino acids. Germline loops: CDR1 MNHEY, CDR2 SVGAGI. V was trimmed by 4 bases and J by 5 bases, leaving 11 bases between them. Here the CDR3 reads CASSWGRRETQYF. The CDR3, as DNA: TGTGCCAGCAGTTGGGGGCGCCGGGAGACCCAGTACTTC.

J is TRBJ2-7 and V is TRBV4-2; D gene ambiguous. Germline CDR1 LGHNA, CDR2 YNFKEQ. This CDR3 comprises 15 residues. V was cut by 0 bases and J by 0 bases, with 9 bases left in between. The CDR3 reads CASSQDAGDSYEQYF. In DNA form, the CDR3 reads TGTGCCAGCAGCCAAGATGCCGGAGACTCCTACGAGCAGTACTTC.